These 8 T cell receptor beta chains share one sample of origin, sequenced in a study of cytomegalovirus exposure and HLA in healthy donors (dated by TCRdb to about 2017). Library preparation employed the immunoSEQ multiplex PCR assay. TCRdb retrieved this table from immuneACCESS and kept in-frame rearrangements only. Not all clones are present; in checked studies, unresolved V genes account for under half, and no reason is known for the remainder. This sample lists 95,000 to 120,000 clones; approximately 96% were detected once. The ten largest clones take up 0.67% of the sample. Sequenced sample: PBMCs. Receptors originate from a woman in her late teens or twenties in good health and CMV-seronegative.

V and J are TRBV30 and TRBJ2-3, with 7 bases aligning to TRBD1. The J segment lost 9 bases and the V segment lost 8 bases, leaving 8 bases of the junction unmatched. The CDR3 has 11 amino acids. In germline, CDR1 is GTSNPN, CDR2 SVGIG (reference sequence). CDR3 sequence reads: CAKWTGSTQYF. The CDR3 coding sequence is TGTGCCAAATGGACAGGCAGCACGCAGTATTTT.

The V gene is TRBV13, the J gene TRBJ1-4, with unresolved D. V was clipped by 4 bases and J by 0 bases, with 12 bases between them. The V gene's germline CDR1 is PRHDT and CDR2 FYEKMQ (reference sequence). The CDR3 has 16 amino acids. The CDR3 reads CASSSRLSSTNEKLFF. The CDR3 DNA follows: TGTGCCAGCAGCTCCCGGTTAAGCTCAACTAATGAAAAACTGTTTTTT.

V usage is TRBV28 and J usage is TRBJ2-3; 8 nucleotides align to TRBD2. Germline loops: CDR1 MDHEN, CDR2 SYDVKM. This CDR3 has 19 amino acids. V lost 7 bases, J lost 0 bases, and 18 bases stayed unmatched. The CDR3 reads CASTPSVFGGESSTDTQYF. The CDR3 DNA reads as TGTGCCAGCACCCCCTCGGTGTTCGGGGGGGAATCTAGCACAGATACGCAGTATTTT. Using reference TRBV28 and TRBJ2-3 for the parts outside the CDR3, the full variable domain is DVKVTQSSRYLVKRTGEKVFLECVQDMDHENMFWYRQDPGLGLRLIYFSYDVKMKEKGDIPEGYSVSREKKERFSLILESASTNQTSMYLCASTPSVFGGESSTDTQYFGPGTRLTVL.

This chain links TRBV9 with TRBJ2-2; D unclear. This CDR3 spans 15 amino acids. Germline V lookup: CDR1 SGDLS, CDR2 YYNGEE. Trimming cost V 4 bases and J 1 base, with 11 bases left between them. CDR3 region: CASSSTSMNTGELFF. CDR3 bases: TGTGCCAGCAGCTCGACTTCCATGAACACCGGGGAGCTGTTTTTT.

The genes are TRBV15 and TRBJ2-5; 7 nucleotides match TRBD1. Germline assignment: CDR1 LNHNV and CDR2 YYDKDF (reference sequence). The trim removed 3 bases at V and 4 bases at J, leaving 5 bases unmatched. The length of the CDR3 is 14 residues. For the CDR3, the DNA is TGTGCCACCAGCAGTTTAGGGGGCGCAGAGACCCAGTACTTC. This gives the protein CATSSLGGAETQYF.

V usage is TRBV15 and J usage is TRBJ1-6, with no clear D. Trimming shortened V by 6 bases and J by 0 bases, and 9 bases separated the two germline ends. Germline-derived CDR1 and CDR2 are LNHNV and YYDKDF (reference sequence). The CDR3 extends over 15 amino acids. The CDR3 sequence: CATRAASSYNSPLHF. The CDR3 nucleotides read TGTGCCACCAGGGCAGCGAGCTCCTATAATTCACCCCTCCACTTT.

This chain links TRBV6-1 with TRBJ2-7, with TRBD1 identical over 7 bases. V dropped 3 bases and J dropped 3; count of bases not matched to a gene: 5. Germline V gene lookup returns CDR1 MNHNS and CDR2 SASEGT. The CDR3 loop spans 14 amino acids. The CDR3 sequence: CASSDQAGGYEQYF. DNA for the CDR3: TGTGCCAGCAGTGATCAGGCAGGGGGCTACGAGCAGTACTTC.

The table lists this clone with a count of one. Here the CDR3 reads CATSNDRGNLGPSYGYTF. The CDR3 bases are TGTGCCACCAGTAATGACCGGGGGAATCTCGGCCCGAGCTATGGCTACACCTTC. The V call is TRBV15, the J call TRBJ1-2; a weak D match, TRBD1 (5 bases). Per the germline V gene, CDR1 is LNHNV and CDR2 is YYDKDF (reference sequence). The germline V and J ends were trimmed by 6 bases and 4 bases, with 27 bases remaining between them. The CDR3 has 18 residues. The full variable domain, its missing parts supplied by reference TRBV15 and TRBJ1-2, is DAMVIQNPRYQVTQFGKPVTLSCSQTLNHNVMYWYQQKSSQAPKLLFHYYDKDFNNEADTPDNFQSRRPNTSFCFLDIRSPGLGDTAMYLCATSNDRGNLGPSYGYTFGSGTRLTVV.